This T cell receptor (beta chain) was found in a study of CD8 T cells in Susac syndrome (dated by TCRdb to the late 2010s). Background on the whole study: Among the Susac syndrome patients who were sequenced, clinically active disease was present in six and clinical remission was observed in 8 or 9. Repertoire sequencing was used to test whether CD8+ T cell activation and differentiation in Susac syndrome was antigen driven. At blood withdrawal, Susac syndrome patients were either therapy-naive, taking corticosteroids (in some cases with IVIg as well), or taking IVIg alone. General study outcomes and caveats: The TCR sequencing and HLA analysis was acknowledged to have included a relatively small number of individuals. The CD4+ T cell repertoire of patients with Susac syndrome showed no detectable clonal expansion.

The V and J ends are trimmed by 3 bases and 0 bases, leaving 11 bases between them. For CDR1 and CDR2, the germline V gene (reference sequence) lists GTSNPN and SVGIG. Measured from the cysteine to the phenylalanine, the CDR3 is 14 residues long. Kept here is only the CDR3 DNA, which spans 42 bases and is read in frame from base 1. Peripheral blood CD8+ and CD4+ T cells from healthy donors, Susac syndrome patients and multiple sclerosis patients were profiled by high-throughput TCR beta sequencing. The Susac syndrome patients fulfilled recently defined diagnostic criteria for either definite or probable disease. Bulk CD8+ and CD4+ T cells were purified by magnetic negative isolation, whereas CD8+ TEMRA cells were enriched by FACS. Blood was collected in EDTA tubes and processed within 24 hours, with PBMCs isolated through density gradient centrifugation. PBMCs destined for TCR sequencing were cryopreserved in liquid nitrogen and later thawed in a 37 °C water bath. Purity of sorted or isolated CD4+, CD8+ and CD8+ TEMRA cells was at least 90%.

RNA was extracted with the RNeasy kit and roughly 0.45 to 1 ug was reverse transcribed using random hexamers. The immunoSEQ multiplex PCR assay, which covers 54 Vbeta and 13 Jbeta segments, was used to amplify TCR beta CDR3 regions. PCR amplification bias was corrected using a synthetic template baseline for primer optimization and computational correction. Per the source publication's procedure: Reads were annotated to V, D and J genes according to IMGT and were analyzed with immunoSEQ Analyzer, with only productive sequences retained. Clonality was computed as one minus Shannon entropy normalized by log2 of the number of productive unique sequences. For each patient and control, public and private clones were evaluated among the 100 most prevalent clones. Susac-specific clones were defined as absent from healthy and MS cohorts, around 970 published viral clones and other ImmuneACCESS disease sequences. The public reads were run again by TCRdb, first through fastp at Q25 and then through MiXCR, and only productive beta chains were kept. One record per CDR3 amino acid sequence lists the most common genes and DNA. Clone size and V and J calls follow TCRdb, not the original study. This sample is represented by 210,000 or so distinct CDR3 sequences; around 93% of them were singletons. The ten biggest clones cover about 0.14% of the sample.

Comments on this clonotype: Its antigen target is currently unknown. No clone much larger than this one lies a single base away; base qualities are absent.

The chain is assembled from TRBV30 and TRBJ1-2; the D gene is unclear. The receptor's source is a human donor with Susac syndrome. Sequencing used CD4+ T cells from PBMCs. Read as DNA, the sequence is TGTGCCTGGAGAGTGACCCCAGCTAACTATGGCTACACCTTC. It translates to CAWRVTPANYGYTF.